This entry describes one T cell receptor beta chain. Using unique molecular identifiers, the investigators prepared the TCRbeta library. TCRdb re-called the PCR reads through MiXCR, storing one row per CDR3 protein. Here the sample spans 500,000 to 600,000 distinct CDR3 sequences, 25% to 30% being singletons. This CDR3 region has 15 residues. V was pared by 6 bases and J by 2 bases, with 7 bases of the junction left unmatched. Germline lookup yields CDR1 SGHRS and CDR2 YFSETQ. This specimen comes from a study of T-cell reconstitution after alpha-beta-depleted transplantation in children. Sample: PBMCs, taken before TCRalphabeta/CD19-depleted stem cell transplant. The rearrangement uses TRBV5-1 and TRBJ2-1; 8 nucleotides align to TRBD1. The receptor was derived from a boy under two years old with Wiskott-Aldrich syndrome, due to receive a stem cell transplant. The chain's CDR3 is CASTFQQGAYNEQFF. CDR3 sequence (DNA): TGCGCCAGCACCTTTCAACAGGGGGCCTACAATGAGCAGTTCTTC.